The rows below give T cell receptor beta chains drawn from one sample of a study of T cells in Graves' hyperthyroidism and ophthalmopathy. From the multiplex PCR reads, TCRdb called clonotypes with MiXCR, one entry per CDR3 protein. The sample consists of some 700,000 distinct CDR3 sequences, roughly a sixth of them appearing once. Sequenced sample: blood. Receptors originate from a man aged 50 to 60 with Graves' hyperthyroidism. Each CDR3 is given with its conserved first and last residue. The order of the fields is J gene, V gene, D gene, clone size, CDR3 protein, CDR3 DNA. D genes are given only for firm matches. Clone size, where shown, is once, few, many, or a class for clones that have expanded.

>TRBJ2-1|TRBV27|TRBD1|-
CASSFGTVYNGQFF
TGTGCCAGCAGTTTCGGGACAGTATACAATGGGCAGTTCTTC
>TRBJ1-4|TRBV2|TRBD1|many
CASRTQGNAHEKLFF
TGTGCCAGCAGGACACAGGGGAACGCGCATGAAAAACTGTTTTTT
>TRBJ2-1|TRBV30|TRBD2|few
CAWTWTSGSNEQFF
TGTGCCTGGACTTGGACTAGCGGGAGTAATGAGCAGTTCTTC
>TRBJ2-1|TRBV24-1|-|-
CATSDRTDEQFF
TGTGCCACCAGTGACCGGACCGATGAGCAGTTCTTC
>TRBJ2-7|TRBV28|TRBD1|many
CASQDRGSSREQYF
TGTGCCAGCCAAGACAGGGGATCCTCTCGCGAGCAGTACTTC
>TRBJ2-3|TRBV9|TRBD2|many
CASSPGLAGGYTDTQYF
TGTGCCAGCAGCCCAGGACTAGCGGGAGGGTACACAGATACGCAGTATTTT
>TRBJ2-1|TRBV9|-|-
CASSVGFRGLYNEQFF
TGTGCCAGCAGCGTAGGATTCCGGGGGTTATACAATGAGCAGTTCTTC
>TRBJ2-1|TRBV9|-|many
CASSTASVSYNEQFF
TGTGCCAGCAGCACCGCTAGCGTCTCCTACAATGAGCAGTTCTTC
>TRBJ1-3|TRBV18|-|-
CASSPQTTGPGNTIYF
TGTGCCAGCTCACCACAAACCACAGGGCCCGGAAACACCATATATTTT
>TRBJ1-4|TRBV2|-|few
CAIRLTIATNEKLFF
TGTGCCATCAGACTGACTATTGCAACTAATGAAAAACTGTTTTTT
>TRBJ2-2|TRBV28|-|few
CASIGALGGYRLFF
TGTGCCAGCATAGGAGCATTGGGCGGGTATCGGCTGTTTTTT
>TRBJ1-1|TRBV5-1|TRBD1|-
CASSFQGARMNTEAFF
TGCGCCAGCAGCTTTCAGGGGGCTCGAATGAACACTGAAGCTTTCTTT
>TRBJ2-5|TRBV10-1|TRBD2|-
CASSDLAGRLQYF
TGCGCCAGCAGTGACCTAGCGGGAAGGTTACAGTACTTC
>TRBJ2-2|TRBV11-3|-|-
CASAPGGNTGELFF
TGTGCCAGCGCGCCCGGGGGAAATACCGGGGAGCTGTTTTTT
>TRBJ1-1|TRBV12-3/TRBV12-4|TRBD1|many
CASSHRTGGPNTEAFF
TGTGCCAGCAGTCACCGGACAGGGGGCCCGAACACTGAAGCTTTCTTT
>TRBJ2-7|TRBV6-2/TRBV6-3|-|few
CASSYSTTYEQYF
TGTGCCAGCAGTTACTCGACCACCTACGAGCAGTACTTC
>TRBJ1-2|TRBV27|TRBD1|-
CASSTARGKGTGGRYGYTF
TGTGCCAGCAGTACCGCAAGGGGAAAGGGGACAGGGGGCCGCTATGGCTACACCTTC
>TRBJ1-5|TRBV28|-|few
CASSPLLTPQHF
TGTGCCAGCAGTCCCCTGTTGACGCCCCAGCATTTT
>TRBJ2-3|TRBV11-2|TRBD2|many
CASSLGLAVDTQYF
TGTGCCAGCAGCTTAGGACTAGCGGTCGATACGCAGTATTTT
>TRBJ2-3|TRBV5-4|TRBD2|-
CALSGMKDTQYF
TGTGCCCTTAGCGGGATGAAAGATACGCAGTATTTT
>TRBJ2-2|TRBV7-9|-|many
CASSTMTGGIGELFF
TGTGCCAGCAGTACCATGACAGGAGGGATCGGGGAGCTGTTTTTT
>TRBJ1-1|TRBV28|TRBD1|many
CASSLDRAMPEAFF
TGTGCCAGCAGCCTAGACAGGGCAATGCCTGAAGCTTTCTTT
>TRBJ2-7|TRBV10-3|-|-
CAISEWGGLPSYEQYF
TGTGCCATCAGTGAGTGGGGGGGGCTACCCTCCTACGAGCAGTACTTC
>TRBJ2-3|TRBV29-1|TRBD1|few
CSGQGATDTQYF
TGCAGCGGTCAGGGGGCCACAGATACGCAGTATTTT
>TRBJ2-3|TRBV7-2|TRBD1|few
CASSETGRPSTDTQYF
TGTGCCAGCAGCGAGACAGGGCGCCCCAGCACAGATACGCAGTATTTT
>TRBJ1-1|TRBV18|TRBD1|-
CASSPGLGQPYEAFF
TGTGCCAGCTCACCTGGTTTGGGACAGCCCTATGAAGCTTTCTTT
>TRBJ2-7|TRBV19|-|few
CASSIQTIQGGEQYF
TGTGCCAGTAGTATCCAGACGATTCAGGGCGGCGAGCAGTACTTC
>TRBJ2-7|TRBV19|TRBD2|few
CASNPSGDYEQYF
TGTGCCAGTAACCCTAGCGGAGACTACGAGCAGTACTTC
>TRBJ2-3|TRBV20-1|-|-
CSARDLLAGNTDTQYF
TGCAGTGCTAGAGATCTCTTGGCGGGAAACACAGATACGCAGTATTTT
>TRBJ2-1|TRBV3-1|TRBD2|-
CASSHDAGLAGNEQFF
TGTGCCAGCAGCCACGACGCGGGACTAGCGGGCAATGAGCAGTTCTTC
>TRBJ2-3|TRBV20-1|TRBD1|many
CSATETGVRTADTQYF
TGCAGTGCTACAGAGACAGGGGTTCGTACTGCAGATACGCAGTATTTT
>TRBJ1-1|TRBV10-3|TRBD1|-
CAISTGGRGNTEAFF
TGTGCCATCAGTACAGGGGGCAGAGGGAACACTGAAGCTTTCTTT
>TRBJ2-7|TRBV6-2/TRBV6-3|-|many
CASSFVAASDGNEQYF
TGTGCCAGCAGTTTCGTTGCGGCTAGCGACGGGAACGAGCAGTACTTC
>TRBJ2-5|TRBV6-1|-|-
CASSEGGAKETQYF
TGTGCCAGCAGTGAGGGGGGGGCGAAGGAGACCCAGTACTTC
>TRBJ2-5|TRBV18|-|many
CASSPSEVRETQYF
TGTGCCAGCTCACCATCGGAAGTCAGGGAGACCCAGTACTTC
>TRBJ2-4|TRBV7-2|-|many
CASSLDRRMAKNIQYF
TGTGCCAGCAGCTTAGACAGGCGAATGGCCAAAAACATTCAGTACTTC
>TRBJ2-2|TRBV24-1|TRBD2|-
CATSDPGLAGDISGELFF
TGTGCCACCAGTGATCCGGGACTAGCGGGAGATATTAGCGGGGAGCTGTTTTTT
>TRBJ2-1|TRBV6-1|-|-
CASSERGAPNEQFF
TGTGCCAGCAGTGAGCGCGGGGCCCCCAATGAGCAGTTCTTC
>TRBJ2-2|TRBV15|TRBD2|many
CATSREDSGRPGELFF
TGTGCCACCAGCAGAGAGGATAGCGGGAGACCCGGGGAGCTGTTTTTT
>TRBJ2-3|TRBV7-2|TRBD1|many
CASSSSYFPGQGTDTQYF
TGTGCCAGCAGCTCGTCTTACTTCCCGGGACAGGGAACAGATACGCAGTATTTT
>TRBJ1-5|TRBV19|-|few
CASSIADRQPQHF
TGTGCCAGTAGTATTGCAGATCGCCAGCCCCAGCATTTT
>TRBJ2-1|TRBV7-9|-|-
CASKSSGDSYNEQFF
TGTGCCAGCAAAAGTAGCGGAGACTCCTACAATGAGCAGTTCTTC
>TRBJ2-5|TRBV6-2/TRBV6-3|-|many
CASRWGGGAETQYF
TGTGCCAGCAGATGGGGAGGGGGGGCAGAGACCCAGTACTTC
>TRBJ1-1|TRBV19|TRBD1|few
CATKTGVNTEAFF
TGTGCCACAAAGACAGGGGTAAACACTGAAGCTTTCTTT
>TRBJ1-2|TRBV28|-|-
CAGSLTAYGEGYTF
TGTGCCGGCAGTTTGACAGCCTACGGCGAGGGCTACACCTTC
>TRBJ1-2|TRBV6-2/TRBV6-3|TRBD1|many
CASSATGQGYGYTF
TGTGCCAGCAGTGCTACGGGACAGGGTTACGGCTACACCTTC
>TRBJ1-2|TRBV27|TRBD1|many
CASSFSDRGRDGYTF
TGTGCCAGCAGTTTTTCAGACAGGGGGCGCGATGGCTACACCTTC
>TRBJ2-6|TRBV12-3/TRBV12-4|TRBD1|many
CASRPGQGSSGANVLTF
TGTGCCAGCAGACCGGGACAGGGCTCCTCTGGGGCCAACGTCCTGACTTTC
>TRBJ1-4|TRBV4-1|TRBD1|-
CASSLTGTGEVKLFF
TGCGCCAGCAGCCTCACCGGGACAGGGGAGGTAAAACTGTTTTTT
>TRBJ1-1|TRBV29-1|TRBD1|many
CSANPGQINTEAFF
TGCAGCGCGAACCCGGGACAGATAAACACTGAAGCTTTCTTT
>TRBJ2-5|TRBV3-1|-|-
CASSPDPTVGETQYF
TGTGCCAGCAGCCCGGACCCCACGGTTGGAGAGACCCAGTACTTC
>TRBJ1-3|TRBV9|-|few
CASSAWDGPAGNTIYF
TGTGCCAGCAGCGCATGGGACGGTCCTGCAGGAAACACCATATATTTT